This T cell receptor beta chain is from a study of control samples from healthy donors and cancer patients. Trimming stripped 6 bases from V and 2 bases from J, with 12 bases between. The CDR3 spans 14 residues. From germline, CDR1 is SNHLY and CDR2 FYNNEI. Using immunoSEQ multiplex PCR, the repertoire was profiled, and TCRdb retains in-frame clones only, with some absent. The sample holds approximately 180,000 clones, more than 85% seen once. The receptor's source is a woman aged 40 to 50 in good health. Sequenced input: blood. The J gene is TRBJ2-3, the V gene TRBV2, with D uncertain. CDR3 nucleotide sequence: TGTGCCAGCAGCGTTAGTGGATACACAGATACGCAGTATTTT. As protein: CASSVSGYTDTQYF.